The rows below give T cell receptor beta chains drawn from one sample of a study of blood T cell repertoires in COVID-19. This table comes from immunoSEQ multiplex PCR, and its TCRdb copy is limited to in-frame clones, with some not included. The sample contains approximately 210,000 clones, around 90% of which appear only once. The sequenced sample was peripheral blood. The receptor set was obtained from a man aged 70-80 years with acute or convalescent COVID-19. Each CDR3 is given with its conserved first and last residue. A D gene is named only where the DNA matches it firmly. Where a row states a size, it is once, few, many or the class of an expanded clone; other rows omit it.

d_call: -; j_call: TRBJ1-2; v_call: TRBV11-2; clone_size: -; cdr3_length: 14; cdr3_aa: CASSLVGQNYGYTF; cdr3_nt: TGTGCCAGCAGCTTAGTTGGGCAGAACTATGGCTACACCTTC
d_call: TRBD1; j_call: TRBJ1-1; v_call: TRBV19; clone_size: -; cdr3_length: 16; cdr3_aa: CASSVPGTGARTGAFF; cdr3_nt: TGTGCCAGTAGTGTCCCCGGGACAGGGGCCCGAACTGGGGCTTTCTTT
d_call: -; j_call: TRBJ2-2; v_call: TRBV9; clone_size: once; cdr3_length: 16; cdr3_aa: CASSVAPGSNTGELFF; cdr3_nt: TGTGCCAGCAGCGTAGCTCCAGGATCGAACACCGGGGAGCTGTTTTTT
d_call: -; j_call: TRBJ2-2; v_call: TRBV27; clone_size: -; cdr3_length: 17; cdr3_aa: CASNRLGAVRNTGELFF; cdr3_nt: TGTGCCAGCAATCGTCTTGGGGCGGTCCGAAACACCGGGGAGCTGTTTTTT
d_call: TRBD2; j_call: TRBJ2-7; v_call: TRBV29-1; clone_size: few; cdr3_length: 13; cdr3_aa: CSVGEGSSYEQYF; cdr3_nt: TGCAGCGTGGGGGAGGGGAGCTCCTACGAGCAGTACTTC
d_call: TRBD1; j_call: TRBJ2-1; v_call: TRBV10-3; clone_size: few; cdr3_length: 16; cdr3_aa: CAIRGRLQGALNEQFF; cdr3_nt: TGTGCCATCAGAGGCAGGTTACAGGGGGCTTTGAATGAGCAGTTCTTC
d_call: -; j_call: TRBJ1-5; v_call: TRBV6-1; clone_size: -; cdr3_length: 14; cdr3_aa: CASSEIFRDQPQHF; cdr3_nt: TGTGCCAGCAGTGAAATTTTCAGGGATCAGCCCCAGCATTTT
d_call: -; j_call: TRBJ2-1; v_call: TRBV18; clone_size: -; cdr3_length: 15; cdr3_aa: CASSPTQGGRNEQFF; cdr3_nt: TGTGCCAGCTCACCAACGCAGGGGGGTCGGAATGAGCAGTTCTTC
d_call: TRBD2; j_call: TRBJ2-7; v_call: TRBV6-6; clone_size: -; cdr3_length: 15; cdr3_aa: CASSYERGGVYEQYF; cdr3_nt: TGTGCCAGCAGTTACGAGCGGGGAGGAGTTTACGAGCAGTACTTC
d_call: -; j_call: TRBJ2-2; v_call: TRBV5-4; clone_size: -; cdr3_length: 17; cdr3_aa: CASSKKKGTGDTGELFF; cdr3_nt: TGTGCCAGCTCAAAAAAAAAGGGAACCGGGGACACCGGGGAGCTGTTTTTT
d_call: -; j_call: TRBJ2-7; v_call: TRBV29-1; clone_size: once; cdr3_length: 14; cdr3_aa: CSVVPSTLNYEQYF; cdr3_nt: TGCAGCGTTGTGCCCTCTACACTAAACTACGAGCAGTACTTC
d_call: -; j_call: TRBJ1-1; v_call: TRBV2; clone_size: -; cdr3_length: 13; cdr3_aa: CASRDRRNTEAFF; cdr3_nt: TGTGCCAGCAGAGACAGGAGGAACACTGAAGCTTTCTTT
d_call: TRBD2; j_call: TRBJ2-3; v_call: TRBV4-2; clone_size: -; cdr3_length: 16; cdr3_aa: CASSQELAGGSDTQYF; cdr3_nt: TGTGCCAGCAGCCAAGAACTAGCGGGAGGGTCAGATACGCAGTATTTT
d_call: TRBD1; j_call: TRBJ1-5; v_call: TRBV28; clone_size: -; cdr3_length: 15; cdr3_aa: CASSLLGQKNQPQHF; cdr3_nt: TGTGCCAGCAGTTTATTGGGACAGAAAAATCAGCCCCAGCATTTT
d_call: TRBD2; j_call: TRBJ2-3; v_call: TRBV19; clone_size: -; cdr3_length: 14; cdr3_aa: CASSIWGGTDTQYF; cdr3_nt: TGTGCCAGTAGTATCTGGGGGGGGACAGATACGCAGTATTTT
d_call: -; j_call: TRBJ1-6; v_call: TRBV11-2; clone_size: medium-sized; cdr3_length: 11; cdr3_aa: CASSADSPLHF; cdr3_nt: TGTGCCAGCAGCGCGGATTCACCCCTCCACTTT
d_call: TRBD2; j_call: TRBJ2-5; v_call: TRBV20-1; clone_size: -; cdr3_length: 13; cdr3_aa: CSASAGVGETQYF; cdr3_nt: TGCAGTGCTAGTGCGGGAGTGGGAGAGACCCAGTACTTC
d_call: TRBD1; j_call: TRBJ2-1; v_call: TRBV5-6; clone_size: -; cdr3_length: 16; cdr3_aa: CASSVEPGQAYNEQFF; cdr3_nt: TGTGCCAGCAGCGTAGAACCGGGACAGGCCTACAATGAGCAGTTCTTC
d_call: -; j_call: TRBJ2-2; v_call: TRBV2; clone_size: -; cdr3_length: 15; cdr3_aa: CASRGGTGNTGELFF; cdr3_nt: TGTGCCAGCAGGGGGGGGACAGGGAACACCGGGGAGCTGTTTTTT
d_call: -; j_call: TRBJ2-7; v_call: TRBV29-1; clone_size: -; cdr3_length: 12; cdr3_aa: CSVAPRGYEQYF; cdr3_nt: TGCAGCGTTGCGCCCAGGGGCTACGAGCAGTACTTC
d_call: -; j_call: TRBJ1-1; v_call: TRBV18; clone_size: once; cdr3_length: 17; cdr3_aa: CASSPERGVALNTEAFF; cdr3_nt: TGTGCCAGCTCACCCGAGCGGGGAGTAGCTTTGAACACTGAAGCTTTCTTT
d_call: TRBD1; j_call: TRBJ2-7; v_call: TRBV19; clone_size: -; cdr3_length: 14; cdr3_aa: CASSRDSGRDEQYF; cdr3_nt: TGTGCCAGTAGTAGGGACAGCGGCCGGGACGAGCAGTACTTC
d_call: -; j_call: TRBJ1-3; v_call: TRBV7-2; clone_size: -; cdr3_length: 12; cdr3_aa: CASSRDRNTIYF; cdr3_nt: TGTGCCAGCAGCCGGGACAGAAACACCATATATTTT
d_call: TRBD1; j_call: TRBJ1-1; v_call: TRBV28; clone_size: -; cdr3_length: 16; cdr3_aa: CASRPPGGGRNTEAFF; cdr3_nt: TGTGCCAGCAGACCACCCGGAGGGGGCCGGAACACTGAAGCTTTCTTT
d_call: -; j_call: TRBJ2-7; v_call: TRBV27; clone_size: -; cdr3_length: 14; cdr3_aa: CASRLGLGSYEQYF; cdr3_nt: TGTGCCAGCAGACTAGGGTTAGGGAGCTACGAGCAGTACTTC
d_call: -; j_call: TRBJ1-3; v_call: TRBV18; clone_size: few; cdr3_length: 14; cdr3_aa: CASSPTGSGNTIYF; cdr3_nt: TGTGCCAGCTCACCAACAGGTTCCGGAAACACCATATATTTT